Following are 5 T cell receptor beta chains from one sample sequenced in a study of T cell repertoires in cytomegalovirus infection. MiXCR, run by TCRdb on the reads, gives a single entry per CDR3 protein. This sample has about 300,000 distinct CDR3 sequences, with roughly a tenth found just once. Specimen: PBMCs. The origin of the receptors is a human donor in good health (CMV status not recorded). Some clones in this sample may be carry-over from other donors' samples.

As regards this clonotype: A much larger clone lies one base from this, so it may be a read error. The chain is built from TRBV5-1 and TRBJ2-3, with D maybe TRBD1 (6 bases). This CDR3 has 15 amino acids. Germline CDR1 is SGHRS and CDR2 is YFSETQ. CDR3 residues: CAGSADRSYTDTQYF. For the CDR3, the DNA is TGCGCCGGCAGTGCTGACAGGAGTTACACAGATACGCAGTATTTT.

This clonotype was seen repeatedly, ten times or more. The V call is TRBV6-5, the J call TRBJ2-2; 11 nucleotides line up with TRBD1. From germline, CDR1 is MNHEY and CDR2 SVGAGI. The CDR3 runs 16 residues. Unmatched junction bases numbered 4, after V lost 2 bases and J lost 5 bases. CDR3 residues: CASSYRGTGGTGELFF. CDR3 sequence (DNA): TGTGCCAGCAGTTACAGAGGGACAGGGGGGACCGGGGAGCTGTTTTTT.

This clonotype was picked up many times. The chain recombines TRBV29-1 with TRBJ2-5; a weak D match, TRBD1 (6 bases). Germline V lookup: CDR1 SQVTM, CDR2 ANQGSEA. This CDR3 has 14 residues. Trimming took off 6 bases at V and 4 bases at J, with 18 bases between the two ends. CDR3 in amino acids: CSVKRDTPGETQYF. The CDR3 nucleotides are TGCAGCGTCAAACGGGACACGCCCGGAGAGACCCAGTACTTC.

The chain has TRBV24-1 and TRBJ2-4; weak D call: TRBD2 (6 bases). Trimming removed 8 bases at V and 13 bases at J, with 17 bases between. The germline V gene encodes CDR1 KGHDR and CDR2 SFDVKD. This CDR3 comprises 12 residues. CDR3 nucleotide sequence: TGTGCCACCAAGGCCGAAGCGGGCCCGCAGTACTTC. Residues: CATKAEAGPQYF.

Of note for this clonotype: A clone one base away is much larger, so this may be a read error. The chain carries TRBV6-6 and TRBJ1-6; TRBD1 might be the D (5 bases). The germline V gene encodes CDR1 MNHNY and CDR2 SVGAGI (reference sequence). With 0 bases removed from V and 5 bases from J, the gap between germline ends came to 8 bases. The CDR3 is 15 residues long. The CDR3 here is CASSYSKQDNSPLHF. The CDR3 bases are TGTGCCAGCAGTTACTCAAAACAGGATAATTCACCCCTCCACTTT.